Listed here are 3 T cell receptor beta chains from one sample, sequenced in a study of T cells in tuberculosis. Profiling relied on immunoSEQ multiplex PCR, and the TCRdb table lists in-frame clones only, not all of them. The data show some 47,000 clones, 90% to 95% seen once. Sequencing was carried out using PBMCs. Receptors originate from a donor between 5 and 29 years old with latent tuberculosis or without tuberculosis infection.

This clone was detected only once. The chain carries TRBV11-2 and TRBJ2-7, with TRBD2 matching 9 bases. Germline V gene lookup returns CDR1 SGHAT and CDR2 FQNNGV. This CDR3 region has 16 residues. V was clipped by 5 bases and J by 5 bases; unmatched bases: 13. CDR3 in DNA: TGTGCCAGCAGCCCCAGGGGTAGCGGGAGATCCGACGAGCAGTACTTC. Its translation: CASSPRGSGRSDEQYF. Drawing the rest from reference TRBV11-2 and TRBJ2-7, the complete variable domain is EAGVAQSPRYKIIEKRQSVAFWCNPISGHATLYWYQQILGQGPKLLIQFQNNGVVDDSQLPKDRFSAERLKGVDSTLKIQPAKLEDSAVYLCASSPRGSGRSDEQYFGPGTRLTVT.

This clone has only a few counts. The chain has TRBV5-6 and TRBJ1-2, with a weak D call TRBD1 (5 bases). Germline V gene sequence: CDR1 SGHDT, CDR2 YYEEEE. The CDR3 is 12 residues long. V was shortened by 2 bases and J by 6 bases, with 8 bases between the two germline ends. The CDR3 loop reads CASSLGGDGYTF. Here the CDR3 DNA reads TGTGCCAGCAGCTTAGGAGGGGATGGCTACACCTTC.

The V call is TRBV5-1, the J call TRBJ1-6, with a possible D match to TRBD1 (5 bases). CDR1 and CDR2 from the germline V gene are SGHRS and YFSETQ. V shed 3 bases and J shed 3 bases, with 10 bases lying between them. CDR3 length equals 15 residues. CDR3 amino acids: CASSYQGVYNSPLHF. DNA for the CDR3: TGCGCCAGCAGCTATCAGGGTGTCTATAATTCACCCCTCCACTTT. Together with reference TRBV5-1 and TRBJ1-6, the CDR3 gives the full variable domain: KAGVTQTPRYLIKTRGQQVTLSCSPISGHRSVSWYQQTPGQGLQFLFEYFSETQRNKGNFPGRFSGRQFSNSRSEMNVSTLELGDSALYLCASSYQGVYNSPLHFGNGTRLTVT.